This T cell receptor beta chain originates from a study of OX40 agonist ivuxolimab in advanced cancers. Study outcomes and limitations: Antigen targets of the expanded peripheral T cells went undetermined.

As for this clone: The antigen is undetermined.

Clones were read by immunoSEQ multiplex PCR, and TCRdb kept only the in-frame ones, dropping some. The sample contains over 15,000 clones, about 81% of which appear only once. Germline V gives CDR1 SEHNR, CDR2 FQNEAQ (reference sequence). The CDR3 runs to 13 residues. Trimming took 5 bases from V and 10 from J; bases not matched to a gene: 10. The sample in question was CD4+ or CD8+ T cells sorted from blood, obtained in a trial of the OX40 agonist ivuxolimab. The chain employs TRBV7-9 and TRBJ1-1; TRBD1 aligns across 7 bases. The sequence was collected from an adult with an advanced solid tumor such as melanoma, head and neck, liver or kidney cancer. In DNA form, the CDR3 reads TGTGCCAGCAGCCCAAACAGGGGACTTGGAGCTTTCTTT. As protein: CASSPNRGLGAFF.